This T cell receptor (beta chain) emerged from a study of blood T cells in healthy people across ages. V was clipped by 0 bases and J by 5 bases, with 14 bases between them. The CDR3 runs to 15 residues. Per the germline V gene, CDR1 is SGHNT and CDR2 is YYREEE (reference sequence). This clonotype was counted a few times. Antigen: not known. Study conclusions and caveats: Unsorted PBMC input precluded a conclusive naive versus antigen-experienced comparison.

Through a sample-barcoded 5' primer and a J-beta primer mix, a second PCR was run for about 6 to 11 cycles. TCRdb processed the 5' RACE reads anew with MiXCR; each CDR3 protein has one entry. The data contain about 590,000 distinct CDR3 sequences, about 30% of them singletons. This clonotype originated in an elderly woman in good health. Material for sequencing was blood. The gene calls are TRBV5-4 and TRBJ1-2; D call uncertain. The CDR3 region is CASSLVGGTRYGYTF. CDR3 nucleotide sequence: TGTGCCAGCAGCTTGGTCGGAGGTACCCGATATGGCTACACCTTC.